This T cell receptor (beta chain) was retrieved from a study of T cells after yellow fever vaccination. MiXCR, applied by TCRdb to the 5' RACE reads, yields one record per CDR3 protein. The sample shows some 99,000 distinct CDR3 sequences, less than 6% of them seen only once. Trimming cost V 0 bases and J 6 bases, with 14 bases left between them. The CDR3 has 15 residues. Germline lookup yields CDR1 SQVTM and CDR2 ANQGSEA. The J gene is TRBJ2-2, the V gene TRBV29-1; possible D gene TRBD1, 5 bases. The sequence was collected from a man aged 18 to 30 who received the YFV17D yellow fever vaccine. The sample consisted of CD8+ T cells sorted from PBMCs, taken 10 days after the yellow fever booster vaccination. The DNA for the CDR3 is TGCAGCGTTGAAGATCTGGACAACGGATCCGGGGAGCTGTTTTTT. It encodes CSVEDLDNGSGELFF.